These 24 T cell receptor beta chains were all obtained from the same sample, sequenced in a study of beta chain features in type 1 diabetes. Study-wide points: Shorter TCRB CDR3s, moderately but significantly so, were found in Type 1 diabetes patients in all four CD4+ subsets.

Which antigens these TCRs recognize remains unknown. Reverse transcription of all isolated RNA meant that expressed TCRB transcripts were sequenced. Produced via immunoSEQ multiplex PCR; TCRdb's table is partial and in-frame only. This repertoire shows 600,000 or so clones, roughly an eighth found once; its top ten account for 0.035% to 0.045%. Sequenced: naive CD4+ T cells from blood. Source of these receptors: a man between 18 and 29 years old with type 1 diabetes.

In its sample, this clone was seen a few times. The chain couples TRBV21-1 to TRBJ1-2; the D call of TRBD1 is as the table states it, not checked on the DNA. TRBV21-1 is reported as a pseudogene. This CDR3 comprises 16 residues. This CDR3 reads CASSKVETGSNYGYTF. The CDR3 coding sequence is TGTGCCAGCAGCAAAGTGGAAACAGGGAGTAACTATGGCTACACCTTC.

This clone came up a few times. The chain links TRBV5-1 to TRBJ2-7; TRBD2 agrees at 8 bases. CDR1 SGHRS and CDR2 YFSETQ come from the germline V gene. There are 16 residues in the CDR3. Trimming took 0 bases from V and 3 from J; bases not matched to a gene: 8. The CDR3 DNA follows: TGCGCCAGCAGCTTGGGAGGGACTAGTAATGTCTACGAGCAGTACTTC. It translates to CASSLGGTSNVYEQYF.

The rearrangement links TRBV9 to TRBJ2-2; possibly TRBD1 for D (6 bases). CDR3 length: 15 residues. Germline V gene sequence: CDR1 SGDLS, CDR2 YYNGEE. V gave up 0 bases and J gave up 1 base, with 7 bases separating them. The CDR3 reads CASSVEGQNTGELFF. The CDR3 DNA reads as TGTGCCAGCAGCGTAGAGGGACAGAACACCGGGGAGCTGTTTTTT.

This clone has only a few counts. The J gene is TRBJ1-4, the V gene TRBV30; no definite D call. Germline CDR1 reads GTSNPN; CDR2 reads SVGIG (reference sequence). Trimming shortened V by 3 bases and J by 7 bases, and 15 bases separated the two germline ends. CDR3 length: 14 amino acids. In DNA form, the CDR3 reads TGTGCCTGGAGGACATCGGGTGCGGGTGAAAAACTGTTTTTT. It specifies CAWRTSGAGEKLFF.

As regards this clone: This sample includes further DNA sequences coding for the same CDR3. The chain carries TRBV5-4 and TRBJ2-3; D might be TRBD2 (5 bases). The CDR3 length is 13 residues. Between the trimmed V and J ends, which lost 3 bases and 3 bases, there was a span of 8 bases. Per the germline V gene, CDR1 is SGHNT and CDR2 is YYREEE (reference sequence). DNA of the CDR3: TGTGCCAGCAGCTCGGACTCTACAGATACGCAGTATTTT. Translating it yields CASSSDSTDTQYF.

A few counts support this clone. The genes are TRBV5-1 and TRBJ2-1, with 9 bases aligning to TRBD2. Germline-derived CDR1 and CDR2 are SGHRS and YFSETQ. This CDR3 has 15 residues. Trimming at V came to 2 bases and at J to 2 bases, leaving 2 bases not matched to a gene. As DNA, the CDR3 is TGCGCCAGCAGCTTTATAGCGGGAGCCTACAATGAGCAGTTCTTC. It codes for CASSFIAGAYNEQFF.

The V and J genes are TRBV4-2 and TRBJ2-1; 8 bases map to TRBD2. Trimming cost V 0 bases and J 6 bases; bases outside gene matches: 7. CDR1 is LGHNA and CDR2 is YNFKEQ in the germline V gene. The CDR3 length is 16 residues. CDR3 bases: TGTGCCAGCAGCCAAGATTCAGCGGGAGTGGGCAATGAGCAGTTCTTC. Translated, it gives CASSQDSAGVGNEQFF.

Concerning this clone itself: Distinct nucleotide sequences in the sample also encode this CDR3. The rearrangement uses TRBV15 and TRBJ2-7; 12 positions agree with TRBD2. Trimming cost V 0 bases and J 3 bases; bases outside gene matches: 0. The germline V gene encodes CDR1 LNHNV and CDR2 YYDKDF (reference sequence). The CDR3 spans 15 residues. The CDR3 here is CATSRETSGSYEQYF. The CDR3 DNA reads TGTGCCACCAGCAGAGAGACTAGCGGGAGCTACGAGCAGTACTTC.

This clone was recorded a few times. The CDR3 DNA reads as TGTGCCAGCAGCCCGTCCGGGACAGGGGCGAATCAGCCCCAGCATTTT. Translating it yields CASSPSGTGANQPQHF. The J gene is TRBJ1-5, the V gene TRBV7-2, with TRBD1 identical over 10 bases. CDR1 and CDR2 from the germline V gene are SGHTA and FQGNSA. The length of the CDR3 is 16 residues. V lost 5 bases, J lost 4 bases, and 8 bases stayed unmatched.

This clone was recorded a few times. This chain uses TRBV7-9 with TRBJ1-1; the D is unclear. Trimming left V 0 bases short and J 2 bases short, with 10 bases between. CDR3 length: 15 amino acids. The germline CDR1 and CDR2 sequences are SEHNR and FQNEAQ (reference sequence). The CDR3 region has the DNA TGTGCCAGCAGCTTAGCAGGGTCGGGTAACACTGAAGCTTTCTTT. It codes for CASSLAGSGNTEAFF.

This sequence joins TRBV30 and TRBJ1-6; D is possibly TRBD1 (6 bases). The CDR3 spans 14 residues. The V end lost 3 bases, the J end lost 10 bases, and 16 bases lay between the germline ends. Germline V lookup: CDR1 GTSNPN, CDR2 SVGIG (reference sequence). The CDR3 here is CAWRPQQGTSPLHF. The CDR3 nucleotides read TGTGCCTGGAGACCCCAGCAGGGGACCTCACCCCTCCACTTT. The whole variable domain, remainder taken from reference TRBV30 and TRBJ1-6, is SQTIHQWPATLVQPVGSPLSLECTVEGTSNPNLYWYRQAAGRGLQLLFYSVGIGQISSEVPQNLSASRPQDRQFILSSKKLLLSDSGFYLCAWRPQQGTSPLHFGNGTRLTVT.

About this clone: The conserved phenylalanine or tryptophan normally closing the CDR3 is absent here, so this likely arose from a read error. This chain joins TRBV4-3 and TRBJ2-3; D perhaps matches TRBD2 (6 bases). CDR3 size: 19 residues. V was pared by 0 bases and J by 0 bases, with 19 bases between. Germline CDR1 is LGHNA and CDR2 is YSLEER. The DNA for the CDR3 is TGCGCCAGCAGCCAAGAAAACTTCGCGGGGCCGACTAGCACAGATACGCAGTATCTT. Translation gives CASSQENFAGPTSTDTQYL.

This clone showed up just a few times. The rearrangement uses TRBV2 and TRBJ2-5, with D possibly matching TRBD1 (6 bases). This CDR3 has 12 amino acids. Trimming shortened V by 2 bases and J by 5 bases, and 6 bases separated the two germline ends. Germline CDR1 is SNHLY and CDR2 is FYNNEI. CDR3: CASSETGETQYF. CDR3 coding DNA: TGTGCCAGCAGTGAAACAGGGGAGACCCAGTACTTC.

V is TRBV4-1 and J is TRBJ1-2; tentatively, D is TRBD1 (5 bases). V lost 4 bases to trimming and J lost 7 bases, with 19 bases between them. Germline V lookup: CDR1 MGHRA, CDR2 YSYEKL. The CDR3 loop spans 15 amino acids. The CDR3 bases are TGCGCCAGCAGCCCTGGCAATCTCGCGAGGGGTGGCTACACCTTC. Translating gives CASSPGNLARGGYTF.

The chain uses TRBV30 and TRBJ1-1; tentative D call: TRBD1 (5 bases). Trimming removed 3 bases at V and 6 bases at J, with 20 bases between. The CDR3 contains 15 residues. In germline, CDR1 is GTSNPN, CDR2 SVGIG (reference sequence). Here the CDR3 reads CAWSPGAGASAEAFF. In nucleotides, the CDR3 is TGTGCCTGGAGCCCCGGGGCTGGGGCATCGGCTGAAGCTTTCTTT.

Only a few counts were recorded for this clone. CDR3 in DNA: TGTGCCTGGAGTTACGGACAGGGTGGGACAGATACGCAGTATTTT. It specifies CAWSYGQGGTDTQYF. The gene calls are TRBV30 and TRBJ2-3; 8 nucleotides align to TRBD1. The CDR3 extends over 15 amino acids. Per the germline V gene, CDR1 is GTSNPN and CDR2 is SVGIG (reference sequence). The junction had 7 bases not matched to a gene; V was cut back by 2 bases and J by 3 bases.

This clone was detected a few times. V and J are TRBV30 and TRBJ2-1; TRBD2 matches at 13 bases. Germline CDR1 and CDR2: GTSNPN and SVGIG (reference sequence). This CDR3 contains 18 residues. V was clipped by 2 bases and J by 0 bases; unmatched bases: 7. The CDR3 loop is CAWSTGTSGASSYNEQFF. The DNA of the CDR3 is TGTGCCTGGAGTACCGGGACTAGCGGGGCGAGCTCCTACAATGAGCAGTTCTTC. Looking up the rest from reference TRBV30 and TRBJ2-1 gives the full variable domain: SQTIHQWPATLVQPVGSPLSLECTVEGTSNPNLYWYRQAAGRGLQLLFYSVGIGQISSEVPQNLSASRPQDRQFILSSKKLLLSDSGFYLCAWSTGTSGASSYNEQFFGPGTRLTVL.

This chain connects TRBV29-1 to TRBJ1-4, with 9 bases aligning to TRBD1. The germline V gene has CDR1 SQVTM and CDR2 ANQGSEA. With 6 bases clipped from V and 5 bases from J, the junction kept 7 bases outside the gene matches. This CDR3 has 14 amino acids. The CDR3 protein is CSVLRQGGNEKLFF. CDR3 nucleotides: TGCAGCGTATTGAGACAGGGGGGGAATGAAAAACTGTTTTTT.

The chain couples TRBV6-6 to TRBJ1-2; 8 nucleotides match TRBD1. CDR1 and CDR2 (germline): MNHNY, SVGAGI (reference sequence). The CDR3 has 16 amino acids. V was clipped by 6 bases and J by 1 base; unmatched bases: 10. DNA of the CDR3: TGTGCCAGCAGCCCGAGGGGGGACAGGCGTAACTATGGCTACACCTTC. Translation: CASSPRGDRRNYGYTF.

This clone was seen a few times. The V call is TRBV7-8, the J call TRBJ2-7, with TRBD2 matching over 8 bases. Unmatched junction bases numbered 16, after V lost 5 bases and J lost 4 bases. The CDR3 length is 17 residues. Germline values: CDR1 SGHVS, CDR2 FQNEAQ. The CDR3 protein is CASSLRLARGGIYEQYF. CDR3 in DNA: TGTGCCAGCAGCCTCCGACTAGCGAGGGGTGGGATATACGAGCAGTACTTC.

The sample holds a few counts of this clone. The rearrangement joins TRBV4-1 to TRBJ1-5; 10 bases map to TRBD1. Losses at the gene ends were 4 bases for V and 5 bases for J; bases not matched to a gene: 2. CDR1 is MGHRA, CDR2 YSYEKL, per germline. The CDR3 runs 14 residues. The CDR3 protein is CASSLTGGYQPQHF. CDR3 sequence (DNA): TGCGCCAGCAGCCTGACAGGGGGCTATCAGCCCCAGCATTTT.

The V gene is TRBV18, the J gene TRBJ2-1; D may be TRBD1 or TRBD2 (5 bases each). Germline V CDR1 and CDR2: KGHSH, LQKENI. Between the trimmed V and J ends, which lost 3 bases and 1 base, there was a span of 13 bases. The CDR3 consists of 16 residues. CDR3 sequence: CASSPGDGSSYNEQFF. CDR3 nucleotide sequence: TGTGCCAGCTCACCGGGGGACGGATCTTCCTACAATGAGCAGTTCTTC.

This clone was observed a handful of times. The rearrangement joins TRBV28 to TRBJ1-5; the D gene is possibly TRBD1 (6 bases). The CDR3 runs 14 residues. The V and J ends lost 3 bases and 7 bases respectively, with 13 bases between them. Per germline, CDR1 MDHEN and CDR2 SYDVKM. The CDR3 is CASSLGGQRQPQHF. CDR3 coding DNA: TGTGCCAGCAGTTTGGGGGGGCAGAGGCAGCCCCAGCATTTT.

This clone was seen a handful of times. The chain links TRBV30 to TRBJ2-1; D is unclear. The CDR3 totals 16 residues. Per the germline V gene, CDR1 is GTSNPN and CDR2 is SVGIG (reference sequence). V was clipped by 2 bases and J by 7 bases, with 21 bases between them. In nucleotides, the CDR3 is TGTGCCTGGAGTTCGAAGGGCTCATTCCTGGGTAATGAGCAGTTCTTC. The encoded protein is CAWSSKGSFLGNEQFF.